The 5 T cell receptor beta chains presented below share a single source sample, sequenced in a study of blood T cell repertoires in COVID-19. TCRdb keeps only in-frame clones here, not all; method: immunoSEQ multiplex PCR. The table includes hundreds of thousands of clones, around 90% detected once. Sequencing used peripheral blood. These receptors were taken from a woman in her 30s with COVID-19, enrolled during active disease.

CDR3 in DNA: TGTGCCACCAGTGAATCCCGGGCCGGATCAAGGGGGTCCCAGCATTTT. Translated: CATSESRAGSRGSQHF. J is TRBJ1-5 and V is TRBV24-1; a possible D gene is TRBD1 (6 bases). Trimming cost V 4 bases and J 11 bases, with 23 bases left between them. The germline V gene encodes CDR1 KGHDR and CDR2 SFDVKD. This CDR3 comprises 16 residues.

The genes are TRBV4-3 and TRBJ2-2, with D possibly TRBD1 on 7 matching bases. Trimming shortened V by 0 bases and J by 0 bases, and 17 bases separated the two germline ends. This CDR3 is built from 19 residues. Germline CDR1 LGHNA, CDR2 YSLEER. The chain's CDR3 is CASSQDSYRGLSNTGELFF. DNA of the CDR3: TGCGCCAGCAGCCAAGATAGTTACAGGGGACTTTCGAACACCGGGGAGCTGTTTTTT.

J is TRBJ2-3 and V is TRBV27, with D uncertain. Germline V gene sequence: CDR1 MNHEY, CDR2 SMNVEV (reference sequence). Between the trimmed V and J ends, which lost 4 bases and 6 bases, there was a span of 8 bases. CDR3 length equals 12 residues. CDR3 residues: CASSYRADTQYF. CDR3 coding DNA: TGTGCCAGCAGTTATCGAGCGGATACGCAGTATTTT.

This rearrangement joins TRBV7-2 to TRBJ1-1, with D maybe TRBD1 (5 bases). This CDR3 is 17 amino acids long. From germline, CDR1 is SGHTA and CDR2 FQGNSA. V shed 4 bases and J shed 2 bases, with 20 bases lying between them. For the CDR3, the DNA is TGTGCCAGCAGCTCCAAAGACCGCACTCAGGGAAACACTGAAGCTTTCTTT. Amino acid sequence: CASSSKDRTQGNTEAFF.

The chain recombines TRBV4-3 with TRBJ2-3, with D maybe TRBD1 (6 bases). The V gene lost 0 bases and the J gene lost 0 bases, with 16 bases spanning the gap. This CDR3 has 18 residues. Germline-derived CDR1 and CDR2 are LGHNA and YSLEER. The CDR3, as DNA: TGCGCCAGCAGCCAAGAGTACCGCAGGGGACGTAGCACAGATACGCAGTATTTT. Protein product: CASSQEYRRGRSTDTQYF.